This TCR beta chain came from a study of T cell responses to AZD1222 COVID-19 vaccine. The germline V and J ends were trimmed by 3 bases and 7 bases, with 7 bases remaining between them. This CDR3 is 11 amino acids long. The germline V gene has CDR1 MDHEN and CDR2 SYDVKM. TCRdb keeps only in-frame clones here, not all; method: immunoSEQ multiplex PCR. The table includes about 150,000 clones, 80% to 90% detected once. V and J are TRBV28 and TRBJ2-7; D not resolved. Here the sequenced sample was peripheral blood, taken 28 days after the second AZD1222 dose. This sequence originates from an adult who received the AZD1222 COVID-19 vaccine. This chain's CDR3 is CASSFKTEQYF. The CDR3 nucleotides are TGTGCCAGCAGTTTCAAGACAGAGCAGTACTTC.